The 10 T cell receptor beta chains listed next were all sequenced from one sample in a study of cytomegalovirus exposure and HLA in healthy donors. Sequencing used immunoSEQ multiplex PCR; TCRdb keeps in-frame clones, though not all of them. Of approximately 160,000 clones in the sample, about 89% are singletons; the top ten hold roughly 3%. Specimen: PBMCs. The receptors stem from a young woman in good health and CMV-seropositive.

This clone occurred once. The chain combines TRBV4-2 with TRBJ1-2; tentatively, D is TRBD1 (5 bases). V was pared by 4 bases and J by 4 bases, with 19 bases between. CDR3 size: 16 residues. The germline CDR1 and CDR2 sequences are LGHNA and YNFKEQ. The CDR3 protein is CASSLSPAREGYGYTF. In DNA form, the CDR3 reads TGTGCCAGCAGCCTCTCCCCCGCCAGGGAAGGCTATGGCTACACCTTC.

The gene calls are TRBV6-5 and TRBJ1-3; D remains ambiguous. Per the germline V gene, CDR1 is MNHEY and CDR2 is SVGAGI. There are 14 residues in the CDR3. The ends were cut back, 3 bases at V and 0 bases at J, with 6 bases in the middle. As DNA, the CDR3 is TGTGCCAGCAGTTATAGAAGCTCTGGAAACACCATATATTTT. Its protein product is CASSYRSSGNTIYF.

This rearrangement joins TRBV10-3 to TRBJ2-1; TRBD2 might be the D (6 bases). The germline CDR1 and CDR2 sequences are ENHRY and SYGVKD. CDR3 length: 15 residues. The V end lost 7 bases, the J end lost 5 bases, and 18 bases lay between the germline ends. Here the CDR3 DNA reads TGTGCCATCACCGAGTGGGGGACTCCCAACAATGAGCAGTTCTTC. Translating it yields CAITEWGTPNNEQFF.

Here the CDR3 DNA reads TGTGCCAGCAGCTTGGCCTCCAGCGGGGAAGCCTACGAGCAGTACTTC. It yields the protein CASSLASSGEAYEQYF. This chain uses TRBV5-6 with TRBJ2-7, with TRBD2 identical over 7 bases. J was trimmed by 2 bases and V by 0 bases; bases with no gene match: 8. CDR1 and CDR2 from the germline V gene are SGHDT and YYEEEE. The CDR3 consists of 16 residues.

The chain employs TRBV5-8 and TRBJ2-7; D uncertain. The CDR3 consists of 14 residues. Trimming pared 4 bases from V and 0 bases from J, leaving 11 bases between. Germline CDR1 SGHTS, CDR2 YDEGEE. The CDR3 sequence is CASSDIMLSYEQYF. In DNA, the CDR3 is TGTGCCAGCAGCGACATTATGCTCTCCTACGAGCAGTACTTC.

This chain joins TRBV9 and TRBJ2-1; 10 positions agree with TRBD2. J gave up 6 bases and V 3 bases, and 12 bases lay outside the gene matches. The CDR3 has 17 amino acids. Germline CDR1 SGDLS, CDR2 YYNGEE. The DNA of the CDR3 is TGTGCCAGCAGCGCCCCCGTAGCGGGAGGCAGTTCCAATGAGCAGTTCTTC. Its protein product is CASSAPVAGGSSNEQFF.

This chain links TRBV21-1 with TRBJ1-5. TRBV21-1 is deemed a pseudogene. This CDR3 has 17 residues. CDR3 coding DNA: TGTGCCAGCAGCAAAGAGCGGACCTCGGGGAGCGATCAGCCCCAGCATTTT. The encoded protein is CASSKERTSGSDQPQHF.

This CDR3 reads CASSPQLNTEAFF. The CDR3 nucleotides read TGTGCCAGCTCACCACAGCTGAACACTGAAGCTTTCTTT. The chain is built from TRBV18 and TRBJ1-1, with D uncertain. V was pared by 1 base and J by 0 bases, with 3 bases between. This CDR3 region has 13 residues. Germline CDR1 reads KGHSH; CDR2 reads LQKENI. Full variable domain (remainder filled in from reference TRBV18 and TRBJ1-1): NAGVMQNPRHLVRRRGQEARLRCSPMKGHSHVYWYRQLPEEGLKFMVYLQKENIIDESGMPKERFSAEFPKEGPSILRIQQVVRGDSAAYFCASSPQLNTEAFFGQGTRLTVV.

This rearrangement joins TRBV28 to TRBJ2-7, with 9 bases matching TRBD1. With V trimmed by 6 bases and J by 12 bases, 9 bases remained unmatched. The CDR3 spans 12 residues. Germline assignment: CDR1 MDHEN and CDR2 SYDVKM. The DNA of the CDR3 is TGTGCCAGCAGCAAACTCCGGGACAGGGCGTACTTC. Its protein is CASSKLRDRAYF.

The chain employs TRBV7-9 and TRBJ1-4, with TRBD1 matching over 8 bases. This CDR3 is 16 amino acids long. V trimming: 1 base; J trimming: 4 bases; junction bases outside the gene matches: 5. CDR1 and CDR2 (germline): SEHNR, FQNEAQ (reference sequence). CDR3 nucleotide sequence: TGTGCCAGCAGCTTAGGGCAGACAGGGGTTAATGAAAAACTGTTTTTT. As protein: CASSLGQTGVNEKLFF.